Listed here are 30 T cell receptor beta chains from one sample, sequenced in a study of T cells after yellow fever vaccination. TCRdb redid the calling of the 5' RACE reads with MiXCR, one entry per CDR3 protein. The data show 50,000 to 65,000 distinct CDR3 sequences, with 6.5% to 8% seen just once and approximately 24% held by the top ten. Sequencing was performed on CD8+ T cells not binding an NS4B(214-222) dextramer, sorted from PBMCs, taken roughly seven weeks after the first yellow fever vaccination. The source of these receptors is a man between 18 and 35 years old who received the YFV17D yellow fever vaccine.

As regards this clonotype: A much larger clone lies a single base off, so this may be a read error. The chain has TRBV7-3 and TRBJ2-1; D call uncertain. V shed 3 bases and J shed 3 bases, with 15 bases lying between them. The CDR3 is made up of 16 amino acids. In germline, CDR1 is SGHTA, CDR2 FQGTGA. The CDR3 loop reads CASSFFGRCDYNEQFF. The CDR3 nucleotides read TGTGCCAGCAGCTTCTTTGGGCGGTGTGACTACAATGAGCAGTTCTTC.

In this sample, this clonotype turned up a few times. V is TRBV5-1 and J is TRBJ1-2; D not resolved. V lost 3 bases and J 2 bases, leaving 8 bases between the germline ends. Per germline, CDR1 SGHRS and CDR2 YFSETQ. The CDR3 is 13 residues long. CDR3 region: CASSSGFNYGYTF. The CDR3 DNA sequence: TGCGCCAGCAGCTCGGGATTCAACTATGGCTACACCTTC. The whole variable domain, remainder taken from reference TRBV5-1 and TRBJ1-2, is KAGVTQTPRYLIKTRGQQVTLSCSPISGHRSVSWYQQTPGQGLQFLFEYFSETQRNKGNFPGRFSGRQFSNSRSEMNVSTLELGDSALYLCASSSGFNYGYTFGSGTRLTVV.

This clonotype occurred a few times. The chain's CDR3 is CAGGGAGQPQHF. CDR3 DNA sequence: TGTGCCGGTGGGGGGGCCGGACAGCCCCAGCATTTT. This chain connects TRBV6-6 to TRBJ1-5, with a weak D call TRBD1 (6 bases). The germline gives CDR1 MNHNY, CDR2 SVGAGI (reference sequence). This CDR3 contains 12 residues. V lost 11 bases and J 7 bases, leaving 15 bases between the germline ends.

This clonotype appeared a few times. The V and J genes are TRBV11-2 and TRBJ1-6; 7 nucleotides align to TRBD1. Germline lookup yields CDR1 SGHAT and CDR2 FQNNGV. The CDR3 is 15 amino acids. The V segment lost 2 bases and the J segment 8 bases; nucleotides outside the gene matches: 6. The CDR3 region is CASSLSSRGDSPLHF. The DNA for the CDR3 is TGTGCCAGCAGCTTATCTTCCAGGGGGGATTCACCCCTCCACTTT.

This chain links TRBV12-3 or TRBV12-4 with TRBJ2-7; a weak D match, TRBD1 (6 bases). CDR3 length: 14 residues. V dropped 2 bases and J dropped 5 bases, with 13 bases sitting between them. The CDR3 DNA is TGTGCCAGCAGTTTACGTCAGGGGAGCAACGAGCAGTACTTC. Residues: CASSLRQGSNEQYF.

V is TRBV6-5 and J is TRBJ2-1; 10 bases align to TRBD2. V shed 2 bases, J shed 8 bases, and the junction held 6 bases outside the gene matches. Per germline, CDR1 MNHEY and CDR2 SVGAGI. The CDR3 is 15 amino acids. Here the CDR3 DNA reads TGTGCCAGCAGTTACGCGAGCGGGGGGGAAGATGAGCAGTTCTTC. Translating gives CASSYASGGEDEQFF.

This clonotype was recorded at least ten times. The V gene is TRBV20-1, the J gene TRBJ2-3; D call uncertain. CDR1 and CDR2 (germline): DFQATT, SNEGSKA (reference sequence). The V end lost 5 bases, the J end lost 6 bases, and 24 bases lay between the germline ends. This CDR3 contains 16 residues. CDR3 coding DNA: TGCAGTGCTGGCCCTCGGGCTCGCAGGACCGGGGATACGCAGTATTTT. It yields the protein CSAGPRARRTGDTQYF.

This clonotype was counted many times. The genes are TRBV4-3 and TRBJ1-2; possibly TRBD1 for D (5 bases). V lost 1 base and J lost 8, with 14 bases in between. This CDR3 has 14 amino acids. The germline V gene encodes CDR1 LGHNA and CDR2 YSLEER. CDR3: CASSQAGDKVGYTF. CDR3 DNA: TGCGCCAGCAGCCAAGCGGGGGATAAAGTAGGCTACACCTTC.

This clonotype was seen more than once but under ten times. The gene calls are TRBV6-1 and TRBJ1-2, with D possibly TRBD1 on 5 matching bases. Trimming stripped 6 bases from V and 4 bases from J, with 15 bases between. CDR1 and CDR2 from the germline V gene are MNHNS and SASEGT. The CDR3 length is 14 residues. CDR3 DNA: TGTGCCAGCAGCCCCGGGGGGACCAGCTATGGCTACACCTTC. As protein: CASSPGGTSYGYTF.

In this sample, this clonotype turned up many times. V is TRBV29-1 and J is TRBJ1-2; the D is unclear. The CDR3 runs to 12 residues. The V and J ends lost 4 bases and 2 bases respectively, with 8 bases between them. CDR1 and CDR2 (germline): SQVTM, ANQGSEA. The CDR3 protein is CSVGQINYGYTF. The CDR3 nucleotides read TGCAGCGTTGGTCAGATCAACTATGGCTACACCTTC.

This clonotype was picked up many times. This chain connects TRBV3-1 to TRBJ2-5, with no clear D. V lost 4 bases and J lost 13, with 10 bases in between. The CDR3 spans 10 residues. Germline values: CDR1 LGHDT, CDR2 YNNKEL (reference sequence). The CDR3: CASSLTSPYF. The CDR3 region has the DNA TGTGCCAGCAGCCTAACGTCTCCGTACTTC.

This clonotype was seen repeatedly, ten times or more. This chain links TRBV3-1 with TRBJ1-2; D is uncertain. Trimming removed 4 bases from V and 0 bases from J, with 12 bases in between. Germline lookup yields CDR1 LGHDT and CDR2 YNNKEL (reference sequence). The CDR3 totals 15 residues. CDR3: CASSRLFSANYGYTF. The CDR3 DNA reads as TGTGCCAGCAGCCGCCTTTTCTCAGCTAACTATGGCTACACCTTC.

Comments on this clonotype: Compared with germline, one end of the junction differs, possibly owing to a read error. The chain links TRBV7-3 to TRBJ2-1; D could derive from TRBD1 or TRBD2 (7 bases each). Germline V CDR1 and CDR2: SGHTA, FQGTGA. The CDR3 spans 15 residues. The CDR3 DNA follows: TGTGCCAGCAGCCTGGGAGGGGGCGAGTCCAATGAGCGGTTCTTC. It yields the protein CASSLGGGESNERFF.

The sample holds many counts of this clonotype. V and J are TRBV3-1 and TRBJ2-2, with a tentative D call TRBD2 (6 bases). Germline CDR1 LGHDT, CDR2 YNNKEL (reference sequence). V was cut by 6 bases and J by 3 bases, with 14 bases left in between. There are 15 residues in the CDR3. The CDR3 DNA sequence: TGTGCCAGCAGAGTGCGGGGCCTACACACCGGGGAGCTGTTTTTT. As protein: CASRVRGLHTGELFF. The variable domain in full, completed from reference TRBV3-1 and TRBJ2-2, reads DTAVSQTPKYLVTQMGNDKSIKCEQNLGHDTMYWYKQDSKKFLKIMFSYNNKELIINETVPNRFSPKSPDKAHLNLHINSLELGDSAVYFCASRVRGLHTGELFFGEGSRLTVL.

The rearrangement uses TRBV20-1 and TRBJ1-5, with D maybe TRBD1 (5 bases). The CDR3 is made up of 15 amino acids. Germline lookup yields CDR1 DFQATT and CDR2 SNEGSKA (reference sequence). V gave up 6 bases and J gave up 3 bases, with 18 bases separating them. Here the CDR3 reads CSAVLGWGLNQPQHF. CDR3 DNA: TGCAGTGCCGTCCTGGGGTGGGGACTCAATCAGCCCCAGCATTTT.

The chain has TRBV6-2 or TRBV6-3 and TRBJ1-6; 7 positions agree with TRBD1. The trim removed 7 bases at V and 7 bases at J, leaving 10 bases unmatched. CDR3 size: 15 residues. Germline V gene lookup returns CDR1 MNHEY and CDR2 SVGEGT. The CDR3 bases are TGTGCCAGCAAGAAACAGGGGAGGGACAATTCACCCCTCCACTTT. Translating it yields CASKKQGRDNSPLHF.

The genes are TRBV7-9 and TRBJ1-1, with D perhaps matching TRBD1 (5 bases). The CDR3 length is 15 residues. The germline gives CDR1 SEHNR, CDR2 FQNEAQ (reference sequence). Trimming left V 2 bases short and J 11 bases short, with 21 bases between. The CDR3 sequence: CASSLLGPALTGAFF. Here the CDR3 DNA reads TGTGCCAGCAGCTTATTGGGGCCAGCCCTTACGGGGGCTTTCTTT.

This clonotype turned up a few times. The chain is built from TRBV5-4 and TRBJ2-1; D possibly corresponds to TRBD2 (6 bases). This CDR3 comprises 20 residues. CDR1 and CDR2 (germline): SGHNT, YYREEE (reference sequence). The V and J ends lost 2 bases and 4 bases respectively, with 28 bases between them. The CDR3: CASSFSPGAGGPMGYNEQFF. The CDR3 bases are TGTGCCAGCAGCTTCTCCCCAGGAGCGGGCGGCCCTATGGGTTACAATGAGCAGTTCTTC.

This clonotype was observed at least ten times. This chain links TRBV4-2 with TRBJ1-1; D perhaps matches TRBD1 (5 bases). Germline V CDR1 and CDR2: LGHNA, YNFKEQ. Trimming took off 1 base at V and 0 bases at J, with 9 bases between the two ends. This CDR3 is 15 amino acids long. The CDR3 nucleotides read TGTGCCAGCAGCCAAGCGATAGGGGTGAACACTGAAGCTTTCTTT. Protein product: CASSQAIGVNTEAFF.

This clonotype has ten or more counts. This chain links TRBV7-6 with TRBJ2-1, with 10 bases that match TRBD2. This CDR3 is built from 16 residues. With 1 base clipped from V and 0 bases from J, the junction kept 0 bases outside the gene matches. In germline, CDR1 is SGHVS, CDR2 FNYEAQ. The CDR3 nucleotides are TGTGCCAGCAGCTTAGTAGCGGGGGGCTCCTACAATGAGCAGTTCTTC. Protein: CASSLVAGGSYNEQFF.

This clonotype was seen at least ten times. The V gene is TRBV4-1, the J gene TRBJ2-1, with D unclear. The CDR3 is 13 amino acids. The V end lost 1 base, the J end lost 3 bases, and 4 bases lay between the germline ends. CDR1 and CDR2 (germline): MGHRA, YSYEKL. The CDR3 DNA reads TGCGCCAGCAGCCAAGGTAACTACAATGAGCAGTTCTTC. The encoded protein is CASSQGNYNEQFF.

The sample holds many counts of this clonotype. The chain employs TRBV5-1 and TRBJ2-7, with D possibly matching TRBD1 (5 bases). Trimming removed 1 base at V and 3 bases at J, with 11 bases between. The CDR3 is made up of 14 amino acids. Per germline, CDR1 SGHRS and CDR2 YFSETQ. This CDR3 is CASSLRAGNYEQYF. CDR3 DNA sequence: TGCGCCAGCAGCTTGCGGGCAGGGAACTACGAGCAGTACTTC.

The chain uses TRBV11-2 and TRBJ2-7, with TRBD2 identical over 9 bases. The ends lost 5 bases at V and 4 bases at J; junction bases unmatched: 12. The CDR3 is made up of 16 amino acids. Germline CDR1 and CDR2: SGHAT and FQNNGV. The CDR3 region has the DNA TGTGCCAGCAGCCCAACGGTTGGGACTAGCATGTACGAGCAGTACTTC. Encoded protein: CASSPTVGTSMYEQYF.

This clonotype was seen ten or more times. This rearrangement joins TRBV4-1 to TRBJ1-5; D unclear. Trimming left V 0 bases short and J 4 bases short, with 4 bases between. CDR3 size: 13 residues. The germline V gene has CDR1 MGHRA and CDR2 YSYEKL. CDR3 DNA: TGCGCCAGCAGCCAAGATGGGAATCAGCCCCAGCATTTT. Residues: CASSQDGNQPQHF.

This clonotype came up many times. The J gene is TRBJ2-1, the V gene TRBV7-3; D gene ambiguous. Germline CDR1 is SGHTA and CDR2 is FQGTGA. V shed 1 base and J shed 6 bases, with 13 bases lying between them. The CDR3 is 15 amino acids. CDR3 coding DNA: TGTGCCAGCAGCTTAAAGTGGGCGGCAGCCAATGAGCAGTTCTTC. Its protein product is CASSLKWAAANEQFF.

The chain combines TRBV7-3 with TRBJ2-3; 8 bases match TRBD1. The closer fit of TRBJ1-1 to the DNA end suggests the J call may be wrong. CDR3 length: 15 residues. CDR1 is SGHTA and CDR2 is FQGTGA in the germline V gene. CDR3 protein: CASSLNRGGGTEAFF. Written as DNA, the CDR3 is TGTGCCAGCAGCTTGAACAGGGGGGGGGGCACTGAAGCTTTCTTT.

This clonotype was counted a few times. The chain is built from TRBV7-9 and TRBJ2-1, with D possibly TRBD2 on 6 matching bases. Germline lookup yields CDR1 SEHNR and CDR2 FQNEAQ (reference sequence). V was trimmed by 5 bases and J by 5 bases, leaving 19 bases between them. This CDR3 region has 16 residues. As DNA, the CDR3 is TGTGCCAGCAGCCAATTCAGGACTATTGAAAACAATGAGCAGTTCTTC. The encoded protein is CASSQFRTIENNEQFF.

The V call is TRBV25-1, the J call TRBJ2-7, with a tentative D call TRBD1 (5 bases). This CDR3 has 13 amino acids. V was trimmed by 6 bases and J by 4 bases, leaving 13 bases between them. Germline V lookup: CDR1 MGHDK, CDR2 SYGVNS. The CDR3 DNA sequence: TGTGCCAGCAGCATTTCCAGGGAATACGAGCAGTACTTC. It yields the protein CASSISREYEQYF.

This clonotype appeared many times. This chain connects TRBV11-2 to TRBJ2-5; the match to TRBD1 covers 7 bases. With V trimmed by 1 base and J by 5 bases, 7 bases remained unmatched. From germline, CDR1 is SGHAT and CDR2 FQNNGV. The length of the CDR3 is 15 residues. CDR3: CASSLGSSRGETQYF. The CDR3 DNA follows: TGTGCCAGCAGCTTAGGTAGCTCCAGGGGGGAGACCCAGTACTTC.

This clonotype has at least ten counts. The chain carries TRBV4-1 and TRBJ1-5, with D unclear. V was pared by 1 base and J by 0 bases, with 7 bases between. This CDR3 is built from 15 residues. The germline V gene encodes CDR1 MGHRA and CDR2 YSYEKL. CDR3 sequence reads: CASSQGGYSNQPQHF. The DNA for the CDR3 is TGCGCCAGCAGCCAAGGGGGATATAGCAATCAGCCCCAGCATTTT.